The 20 T cell receptor beta chains listed next were all sequenced from one sample in a study of T cell responses to AZD1222 COVID-19 vaccine. Generated by immunoSEQ multiplex PCR, the TCRdb table keeps only in-frame clones and is missing some. The sample contains about 120,000 clones, roughly 87% of which appear only once. This specimen consisted of peripheral blood, obtained on day 0 of AZD1222 vaccination. These receptors were taken from an adult in good health.

The rearrangement joins TRBV7-2 to TRBJ1-5, with D tentatively TRBD1 (6 bases). The CDR3 covers 16 residues. In germline, CDR1 is SGHTA, CDR2 FQGNSA. Trimming shortened V by 3 bases and J by 2 bases, and 14 bases separated the two germline ends. CDR3 nucleotide sequence: TGTGCCAGCAGCTTGGGCTCAGGGGCTCGCAATCAGCCCCAGCATTTT. Residues: CASSLGSGARNQPQHF. The whole variable domain, remainder taken from reference TRBV7-2 and TRBJ1-5, is GAGVSQSPSNKVTEKGKDVELRCDPISGHTALYWYRQSLGQGLEFLIYFQGNSAPDKSGLPSDRFSAERTGGSVSTLTIQRTQQEDSAVYLCASSLGSGARNQPQHFGDGTRLSIL.

The genes are TRBV23-1 and TRBJ2-6; TRBD1 matches at 8 bases. TRBV23-1 is known as an ORF, though its function is uncertain. The CDR3 has 17 residues. With V trimmed by 2 bases and J by 4 bases, 7 bases remained unmatched. The chain's CDR3 is CASSQPRQGWGANVLTF. The CDR3 DNA is TGCGCCAGCAGTCAACCCCGACAGGGGTGGGGGGCCAACGTCCTGACTTTC.

The chain couples TRBV28 to TRBJ1-2; D is unclear. This CDR3 has 11 amino acids. Germline V lookup: CDR1 MDHEN, CDR2 SYDVKM. With 3 bases removed from V and 8 bases from J, the gap between germline ends came to 7 bases. In nucleotides, the CDR3 is TGTGCCAGCAGTTTGGAAAGGGGCTACACCTTC. Encoded protein: CASSLERGYTF.

The chain carries TRBV18 and TRBJ1-5; D is unresolved. Germline V gives CDR1 KGHSH, CDR2 LQKENI. The CDR3 length is 15 residues. V was cut by 3 bases and J by 3 bases, with 12 bases left in between. CDR3 amino acids: CASSPRRTYNQPQHF. In DNA form, the CDR3 reads TGTGCCAGCTCACCGCGACGGACTTACAATCAGCCCCAGCATTTT.

This clone has a handful of counts. This chain joins TRBV19 and TRBJ1-1; tentatively, D is TRBD1 (5 bases). The CDR3 runs 16 residues. The germline CDR1 and CDR2 sequences are LNHDA and SQIVND (reference sequence). V was clipped by 3 bases and J by 0 bases, with 14 bases between them. The chain's CDR3 is CASSIYRGRMNTEAFF. The CDR3 DNA reads TGTGCCAGTAGTATTTACCGGGGGAGGATGAACACTGAAGCTTTCTTT.

V is TRBV11-3 and J is TRBJ2-1, with a possible D match to TRBD2 (6 bases). CDR1 is SGHNT and CDR2 is YENEEA in the germline V gene. The germline V and J ends were trimmed by 5 bases and 0 bases, with 11 bases remaining between them. This CDR3 comprises 15 residues. The CDR3 region is CASSLHGSSYNEQFF. The CDR3 region has the DNA TGTGCCAGCAGCCTCCACGGGAGCTCCTACAATGAGCAGTTCTTC.

J is TRBJ2-6 and V is TRBV7-3, with D perhaps TRBD1 or TRBD2 (5 bases each). V lost 5 bases and J 0 bases, leaving 8 bases between the germline ends. CDR1 is SGHTA and CDR2 is FQGTGA in the germline V gene. This CDR3 region has 15 residues. CDR3 in amino acids: CASSPGSSGANVLTF. The CDR3 coding sequence is TGTGCCAGCAGCCCAGGGAGCTCTGGGGCCAACGTCCTGACTTTC.

The rearrangement links TRBV5-4 to TRBJ1-4; the match to TRBD1 covers 9 bases. Per the germline V gene, CDR1 is SGHNT and CDR2 is YYREEE (reference sequence). The V gene end was trimmed by 4 bases and the J gene end by 5 bases; junction bases not matched to a gene: 6. The CDR3 length is 15 residues. The CDR3 sequence: CASSHTGTGNEKLFF. Here the CDR3 DNA reads TGTGCCAGCAGCCACACCGGGACAGGGAATGAAAAACTGTTTTTT.

The chain is built from TRBV6-5 and TRBJ2-2, with D hard to call. V shed 2 bases and J shed 4 bases, with 11 bases lying between them. This CDR3 has 15 residues. From germline, CDR1 is MNHEY and CDR2 SVGAGI. In nucleotides, the CDR3 is TGTGCCAGCAGTTACAGTGGGAAAGGCACCGGGGAGCTGTTTTTT. Residues: CASSYSGKGTGELFF.

The J gene is TRBJ2-1, the V gene TRBV20-1; TRBD2 matches at 7 bases. Germline V gene sequence: CDR1 DFQATT, CDR2 SNEGSKA (reference sequence). The CDR3 is 11 residues long. This chain's CDR3 is CRAGGYNEQFF. The CDR3 DNA follows: TGCAGAGCCGGGGGGTACAATGAGCAGTTCTTC.

V gene TRBV2 combines with J gene TRBJ2-7; D not resolved. Trimming took off 3 bases at V and 2 bases at J, with 11 bases between the two ends. Germline V lookup: CDR1 SNHLY, CDR2 FYNNEI. This CDR3 is built from 14 residues. CDR3 residues: CASSDGQAPYEQYF. CDR3 nucleotide sequence: TGTGCCAGCAGTGATGGCCAGGCTCCCTACGAGCAGTACTTC.

CDR3 DNA sequence: TGTGCCAGCAGCCAAGATATTAGGGATGTCGATGAGCAGTTCTTC. Its protein product is CASSQDIRDVDEQFF. The chain uses TRBV4-2 and TRBJ2-1; D gene unclear. Deletions cut 0 bases from V and 8 bases from J, with 14 bases between. The CDR3 has 15 amino acids. CDR1 is LGHNA, CDR2 YNFKEQ, per germline.

V is TRBV3-1 (or the pseudogene TRBV3-2) and J is TRBJ1-2; TRBD1 aligns across 7 bases. Losses at the gene ends were 0 bases for V and 3 bases for J; bases not matched to a gene: 7. Germline CDR1 and CDR2: LGHDT and YNNKEL (reference sequence). CDR3 size: 16 residues. CDR3: CASSQDRQGQDYGYTF. The CDR3 DNA reads as TGTGCCAGCAGCCAAGACCGACAGGGTCAGGACTATGGCTACACCTTC.

The rearrangement joins TRBV5-4 to TRBJ2-1, with 10 nucleotides matching TRBD2. Germline V CDR1 and CDR2: SGHNT, YYREEE (reference sequence). The CDR3 is 16 amino acids. The junction had 9 bases not matched to a gene; V was cut back by 1 base and J by 8 bases. The CDR3 protein is CASSLMASGRFDEQFF. The CDR3 DNA sequence: TGTGCCAGCAGCTTGATGGCTAGCGGGAGATTCGATGAGCAGTTCTTC.

This rearrangement joins TRBV7-9 to TRBJ2-2; 7 bases are shared with TRBD1. V gave up 4 bases and J gave up 3 bases; unmatched junction bases: 8. The germline CDR1 and CDR2 sequences are SEHNR and FQNEAQ (reference sequence). This CDR3 is built from 16 residues. The CDR3 DNA reads as TGTGCCAGCAGCTCTCCGGGACAGACTTACACCGGGGAGCTGTTTTTT. Translation: CASSSPGQTYTGELFF.

The chain couples TRBV6-5 to TRBJ1-6; D gene unclear. Trimming removed 2 bases at V and 9 bases at J, with 5 bases between. Germline V CDR1 and CDR2: MNHEY, SVGAGI. This CDR3 is 12 amino acids long. CDR3 nucleotides: TGTGCCAGCAGTTACCAGTTTTCACCCCTCCACTTT. Protein product: CASSYQFSPLHF.

The chain recombines TRBV5-1 with TRBJ2-1, with D unclear. Germline-derived CDR1 and CDR2 are SGHRS and YFSETQ. V lost 0 bases and J 6 bases, leaving 7 bases between the germline ends. This CDR3 has 13 residues. DNA of the CDR3: TGCGCCAGCAGCTTGGGGCAGACCAATGAGCAGTTCTTC. It is translated as CASSLGQTNEQFF.

Only a few counts were recorded for this clone. The rearrangement joins TRBV28 to TRBJ1-2, with unresolved D. The CDR3 covers 13 residues. V dropped 7 bases and J dropped 6 bases, with 15 bases sitting between them. The germline gives CDR1 MDHEN, CDR2 SYDVKM. CDR3 bases: TGTGCCAGCACCCTCAATATAGGTGATGGCTACACCTTC. Protein product: CASTLNIGDGYTF.

V usage is TRBV5-1 and J usage is TRBJ1-2; D gene ambiguous. V was pared by 6 bases and J by 1 base, with 13 bases between. CDR3 size: 14 residues. Germline V gives CDR1 SGHRS, CDR2 YFSETQ. The CDR3 nucleotides are TGCGCCAGCACCTCCAGGACCAATAACTATGGCTACACCTTC. Its translation: CASTSRTNNYGYTF.

The gene calls are TRBV7-9 and TRBJ2-3; D gene ambiguous. Per the germline V gene, CDR1 is SEHNR and CDR2 is FQNEAQ (reference sequence). Trimming cost V 0 bases and J 7 bases, with 14 bases left between them. The CDR3 has 15 residues. The CDR3 sequence is CASSLATRLTYTQYF. The CDR3, as DNA: TGTGCCAGCAGCTTAGCGACTCGGCTCACCTATACGCAGTATTTT.